This TCR beta chain appears in the sequencing data of a study of control samples from healthy donors and cancer patients. Germline lookup yields CDR1 SGHTA and CDR2 FQGNSA. With 2 bases removed from V and 3 bases from J, the gap between germline ends came to 11 bases. The CDR3 loop spans 14 amino acids. The count of this clone is one. Profiling relied on immunoSEQ multiplex PCR, and the TCRdb table lists in-frame clones only, not all of them. The sample yields roughly 88,000 clones, more than 85% seen once. The source material was blood. The sequence derives from a man between 18 and 29 years old in good health. The chain couples TRBV7-2 to TRBJ2-7; D possibly corresponds to TRBD2 (5 bases). CDR3 in amino acids: CASSLHDYDYEQYF. CDR3 coding DNA: TGTGCCAGCAGCTTACACGACTATGACTACGAGCAGTACTTC.